Shown below are 26 T cell receptor beta chains from a single sample sequenced in a study of cytomegalovirus exposure and HLA in healthy donors. PCR employed 60 Vbeta and 13 Jbeta primers. Assay used: immunoSEQ multiplex PCR; TCRdb lists only in-frame clones, some missing. Recorded for this sample: 45,000 or so clones. Material: PBMCs. Source of these receptors: a male donor in good health and CMV-seronegative.

The rearrangement joins TRBV6-6 to TRBJ2-5; TRBD1 agrees at 9 bases. Germline-derived CDR1 and CDR2 are MNHNY and SVGAGI (reference sequence). Losses at the gene ends were 5 bases for V and 4 bases for J; bases not matched to a gene: 5. This CDR3 spans 14 amino acids. This CDR3 is CASSRDREGETQYF. In DNA form, the CDR3 reads TGTGCCAGCAGTAGGGACAGGGAGGGAGAGACCCAGTACTTC.

This chain links TRBV10-3 with TRBJ2-2; maybe TRBD1 (6 bases). The CDR3 is made up of 12 amino acids. Per the germline V gene, CDR1 is ENHRY and CDR2 is SYGVKD. V lost 7 bases and J 4 bases, leaving 7 bases between the germline ends. The CDR3 coding sequence is TGTGCCATCAACAGGGCCACCGGGGAGCTGTTTTTT. This translates into CAINRATGELFF.

V is TRBV7-2 and J is TRBJ1-2; no definite D call. In germline, CDR1 is SGHTA, CDR2 FQGNSA. Trimming removed 7 bases from V and 8 bases from J, with 20 bases in between. This CDR3 region has 14 residues. The CDR3 protein is CASTSAGGVSGYTF. DNA for the CDR3: TGTGCCAGCACCTCAGCGGGAGGCGTATCGGGCTACACCTTC.

V gene TRBV4-3 combines with J gene TRBJ2-3; 7 nucleotides line up with TRBD2. After removal of 1 base from V and 4 bases from J, the junction contained 8 bases not matched to a gene. CDR1 is LGHNA and CDR2 is YSLEER in the germline V gene. The CDR3 totals 16 residues. The CDR3 reads CASSQGPGGGPDTQYF. The CDR3 nucleotides are TGCGCCAGCAGCCAAGGGCCGGGGGGAGGTCCAGATACGCAGTATTTT.

This chain links TRBV7-9 with TRBJ1-1, with 8 bases aligning to TRBD1. From germline, CDR1 is SEHNR and CDR2 FQNEAQ (reference sequence). The J segment lost 1 base and the V segment lost 5 bases, leaving 3 bases of the junction unmatched. CDR3 size: 14 residues. This CDR3 is CASSDGQGNTEAFF. In DNA, the CDR3 is TGTGCCAGCAGCGACGGACAGGGGAACACTGAAGCTTTCTTT.

V and J are TRBV11-2 and TRBJ2-7; 7 bases are a match to TRBD2. V shed 2 bases and J 5 bases; nucleotides not matched to a gene: 6. Germline V gives CDR1 SGHAT, CDR2 FQNNGV. CDR3 length: 14 amino acids. CDR3 protein: CASSLSGREDEQYF. The CDR3 bases are TGTGCCAGCAGCTTATCTGGACGGGAGGACGAGCAGTACTTC.

The gene calls are TRBV5-1 and TRBJ2-5, with D maybe TRBD2 (5 bases). CDR3 size: 14 residues. Between the trimmed V and J ends, which lost 4 bases and 3 bases, there was a span of 13 bases. CDR1 is SGHRS, CDR2 YFSETQ, per germline. CDR3 loop: CASSPTTGKETQYF. CDR3 DNA sequence: TGCGCCAGCAGCCCGACCACGGGAAAAGAGACCCAGTACTTC.

The chain links TRBV2 to TRBJ1-5; 7 positions match TRBD1. CDR3 length: 15 amino acids. With 4 bases clipped from V and 0 bases from J, the junction kept 3 bases outside the gene matches. CDR1 SNHLY and CDR2 FYNNEI come from the germline V gene. CDR3 in DNA: TGTGCCAGCAGTGGGAGGGGGCATAGCAATCAGCCCCAGCATTTT. It translates to CASSGRGHSNQPQHF.

This chain uses TRBV6-7 with TRBJ1-5; 9 bases align to TRBD1. TRBV6-7 is classed as an ORF, of uncertain function. The CDR3 runs to 14 residues. V was clipped by 11 bases and J by 6 bases; unmatched bases: 11. The CDR3 region is CAPILGDRVQPQHF. Here the CDR3 DNA reads TGTGCCCCCATCTTGGGGGACAGGGTTCAGCCCCAGCATTTT.

The rearrangement uses TRBV6-1 and TRBJ2-4; D perhaps matches TRBD2 (6 bases). This CDR3 has 13 residues. Germline loops: CDR1 MNHNS, CDR2 SASEGT. V lost 4 bases to trimming and J lost 6 bases, with 10 bases between them. The CDR3 region has the DNA TGTGCCAGCAGTGTGGAGGGTATAAACATTCAGTACTTC. This translates into CASSVEGINIQYF.

The chain has TRBV25-1 and TRBJ2-5; weak D call: TRBD2 (6 bases). The CDR3 runs to 16 residues. The germline V gene encodes CDR1 MGHDK and CDR2 SYGVNS. Trimming left V 5 bases short and J 9 bases short, with 25 bases between. CDR3 nucleotide sequence: TGTGCCAGCAGTTCCACCTCGGGGGAAGGTAGCGCGGCCCAGTACTTC. Translated: CASSSTSGEGSAAQYF.

The chain's CDR3 is CASRRQGEGIQYF. The CDR3 coding sequence is TGTGCCAGCAGGCGACAGGGGGAAGGCATTCAGTACTTC. The rearrangement links TRBV6-5 to TRBJ2-4; 9 nucleotides agree with TRBD1. CDR3 length equals 13 residues. Germline assignment: CDR1 MNHEY and CDR2 SVGAGI. J was trimmed by 9 bases and V by 6 bases; bases with no gene match: 6.

The rearrangement uses TRBV18 and TRBJ1-1, with D maybe TRBD1 (6 bases). Per the germline V gene, CDR1 is KGHSH and CDR2 is LQKENI. Trimming stripped 4 bases from V and 2 bases from J, with 17 bases between. The length of the CDR3 is 16 residues. CDR3 residues: CASSQIPGHLNTEAFF. CDR3 nucleotides: TGTGCCAGCTCACAAATCCCGGGACACCTAAACACTGAAGCTTTCTTT.

This clone registers medium-sized (0.01 to 0.1%) by frequency. The chain carries TRBV27 and TRBJ2-1; possibly TRBD2 for D (6 bases). The CDR3 has 15 residues. V lost 5 bases and J 5 bases, leaving 16 bases between the germline ends. Per the germline V gene, CDR1 is MNHEY and CDR2 is SMNVEV (reference sequence). The CDR3 coding sequence is TGTGCCAGCAGTCAAATTAGCGGAACCCACAATGAGCAGTTCTTC. Protein product: CASSQISGTHNEQFF.

The chain's CDR3 is CASSLTLNEQFF. As DNA, the CDR3 is TGTGCCAGCAGCTTAACCCTAAATGAGCAGTTCTTC. This chain joins TRBV7-3 and TRBJ2-1; D gene uncertain. CDR3 length: 12 amino acids. The V and J ends lost 0 bases and 7 bases respectively, with 4 bases between them. Germline V gene data show CDR1 as SGHTA and CDR2 as FQGTGA.

The rearrangement links TRBV27 to TRBJ2-7, with D perhaps TRBD2 (6 bases). Germline-derived CDR1 and CDR2 are MNHEY and SMNVEV (reference sequence). Trimming removed 4 bases at V and 7 bases at J, with 20 bases between. This CDR3 comprises 15 residues. CDR3 residues: CASSSSLGPAGEQYF. The CDR3 DNA is TGTGCCAGCAGTTCCTCCCTAGGGCCCGCGGGGGAGCAGTACTTC.

This clone is labeled medium-sized based on frequency. V is TRBV18 and J is TRBJ1-2; TRBD1 is a possible D gene (5 bases). Germline CDR1 KGHSH, CDR2 LQKENI. The CDR3 runs 14 residues. V was cut by 0 bases and J by 6 bases, with 11 bases left in between. The CDR3 is CASSPPAGYDGYTF. As DNA, the CDR3 is TGTGCCAGCTCACCACCCGCAGGGTATGATGGCTACACCTTC.

V and J are TRBV7-5 and TRBJ1-5; the table's D call TRBD1 went unverified against the DNA. TRBV7-5 is marked as a pseudogene. The CDR3 is 18 amino acids. CDR3 amino acids: CVRSLATVPQCSNQPQHF. In nucleotides, the CDR3 is TGTGTCAGAAGCTTAGCCACAGTTCCGCAGTGTAGCAATCAGCCCCAGCATTTT.

This chain links TRBV6-9 with TRBJ2-5; the D gene is possibly TRBD2 (5 bases). V was clipped by 2 bases and J by 6 bases, with 10 bases between them. Germline V gene data show CDR1 as MNHGY and CDR2 as SVAAGI. The length of the CDR3 is 13 residues. The chain's CDR3 is CASSYPQRKTQYF. The CDR3 nucleotides read TGTGCCAGCAGTTATCCGCAGCGGAAGACCCAGTACTTC.

This chain's CDR3 is CASSLLAGVEHIQYF. DNA for the CDR3: TGTGCCAGCAGCTTACTAGCGGGAGTCGAGCACATTCAGTACTTC. The chain has TRBV11-1 and TRBJ2-4, with TRBD2 matching over 10 bases. V shed 2 bases and J 8 bases; nucleotides not matched to a gene: 6. Per germline, CDR1 SGHAT and CDR2 FQDESV (reference sequence). The CDR3 runs 15 residues.

The chain is built from TRBV27 and TRBJ1-1; weak D call: TRBD1 (5 bases). Germline CDR1 reads MNHEY; CDR2 reads SMNVEV (reference sequence). Trimming removed 3 bases at V and 1 base at J, with 9 bases between. The CDR3 has 14 residues. CDR3 nucleotides: TGTGCCAGCAGTTTGGGCAGGGCGAACACTGAAGCTTTCTTT. Its protein is CASSLGRANTEAFF.

With regard to this clone: The sample contains more than one DNA sequence encoding this CDR3. The chain recombines TRBV27 with TRBJ1-1; TRBD1 is a possible D gene (5 bases). This CDR3 is built from 14 residues. Between the trimmed V and J ends, which lost 5 bases and 4 bases, there was a span of 14 bases. Germline CDR1 is MNHEY and CDR2 is SMNVEV (reference sequence). This CDR3 is CASSLRALLTEAFF. The CDR3 DNA follows: TGTGCCAGCAGTCTCAGGGCACTACTCACTGAAGCTTTCTTT.

The genes are TRBV18 and TRBJ1-4, with TRBD1 matching 7 bases. The CDR3 length is 16 residues. V lost 0 bases to trimming and J lost 4 bases; unmatched junction nucleotides: 5. Germline V CDR1 and CDR2: KGHSH, LQKENI. The CDR3 nucleotides read TGTGCCAGCTCACCACCTAAGACAGGGAGTAATGAAAAACTGTTTTTT. This gives the protein CASSPPKTGSNEKLFF.

The chain employs TRBV18 and TRBJ1-5; the match to TRBD1 covers 7 bases. V was pared by 5 bases and J by 5 bases, with 6 bases of the junction left unmatched. The V gene's germline CDR1 is KGHSH and CDR2 LQKENI. There are 14 residues in the CDR3. CDR3 in amino acids: CASSIDREDQPQHF. In DNA form, the CDR3 reads TGTGCCAGCTCAATCGACAGGGAAGATCAGCCCCAGCATTTT.

The V call is TRBV2, the J call TRBJ1-2, with D perhaps TRBD1 (5 bases). Between the trimmed V and J ends, which lost 9 bases and 7 bases, there was a span of 18 bases. The germline V gene has CDR1 SNHLY and CDR2 FYNNEI. This CDR3 has 13 amino acids. CDR3 coding DNA: TGTGCCAGTTTTTTTGGGGGGGTTGGTGGCTACACCTTC. Its translation is CASFFGGVGGYTF.

Comments on this clone: Other DNA sequences from this sample encode an identical CDR3 as well. This chain uses TRBV7-8 with TRBJ2-7; TRBD2 is a possible D gene (6 bases). The CDR3 covers 14 residues. Germline CDR1 reads SGHVS; CDR2 reads FQNEAQ. The ends were cut back, 4 bases at V and 7 bases at J, with 17 bases in the middle. CDR3 residues: CASSSRGGVREQYF. CDR3 DNA: TGTGCCAGCAGCTCACGAGGCGGGGTGAGGGAGCAGTACTTC. The complete variable domain, with remaining parts taken from reference TRBV7-8 and TRBJ2-7, reads GAGVSQSPRYKVAKRGQDVALRCDPISGHVSLFWYQQALGQGPEFLTYFQNEAQLDKSGLPSDRFFAERPEGSVSTLKIQRTQQEDSAVYLCASSSRGGVREQYFGPGTRLTVT.